Below are 24 T cell receptor beta chains sequenced from a single sample in a study of T cell clonality in common variable immunodeficiency (dated by TCRdb to the mid-2010s). Libraries were prepared through the immunoSEQ multiplex PCR assay. TCRdb took over this immuneACCESS table, retaining in-frame rearrangements with V and J assigned. Such tables are incomplete; in checked studies, under half of the missing clones stem from an unresolved V gene, and the remainder is unexplained. The table notes about 60,000 clones here, none of them singletons. The ten largest clones represent less than 2% of the sample. What was sequenced was peripheral blood mononuclear cells. These receptors originate from a person aged 18-69 years in good health.

This clone was seen repeatedly, ten times or more. The read comes to an end 3 residues before the CDR3 does, leaving the germline J gene to fill in the end. The V and J genes are TRBV20-1 and TRBJ2-5; 7 bases agree with TRBD1. Unmatched junction bases numbered 7, after V lost 4 bases and J lost 2 bases. Germline V CDR1 and CDR2: DFQATT, SNEGSKA (reference sequence). The CDR3 is made up of 14 amino acids. The DNA read from the CDR3 is TGCAGTGCTACCCGAGGGACAGCACAAGAGACC. It is translated as CSATRGTAQET. The whole CDR3 is CSATRGTAQETQYF.

The table lists this clone with many counts. The read halts 3 residues ahead of the CDR3 end, with the missing end drawn from the germline J gene. The V gene is TRBV5-1, the J gene TRBJ2-3; D possibly corresponds to TRBD1 (6 bases). The V gene's germline CDR1 is SGHRS and CDR2 YFSETQ. The V end was cut by 1 base, the J end by 5 bases, with 20 bases between. This CDR3 spans 17 amino acids. Incomplete CDR3 DNA: TGCGCCAGCAGCTTGTTCCCTCAAACTCCGGGACAAGATACG. Its protein product is CASSLFPQTPGQDT. The complete CDR3 protein is CASSLFPQTPGQDTQYF.

This clone has a count of ten or more. The read comes to an end 3 residues before the CDR3 does, leaving the germline J gene to fill in the end. The chain is built from TRBV6-1 and TRBJ1-2, with D perhaps matching TRBD1 (6 bases). V lost 3 bases, J lost 3 bases, and 8 bases lay in between. Germline loops: CDR1 MNHNS, CDR2 SASEGT. The CDR3 runs to 13 residues. The CDR3 reads CASSERTDYGYTF. Partial CDR3 DNA: TGTGCCAGCAGTGAGAGGACAGACTATGGC.

With regard to this clone: The sequence runs out 3 residues before the end of the CDR3; the remainder is reconstructed from the germline J gene. The chain links TRBV11-3 to TRBJ2-3; the D gene could be TRBD1 or TRBD2 (5 bases each). The CDR3 runs 12 residues. Germline values: CDR1 SGHNT, CDR2 YENEEA. CDR3 in amino acids: CASSLEGETQYF. The CDR3 DNA, read in part, is TGTGCCAGCAGCTTAGAAGGGGAGACG.

The sample holds many counts of this clone. Sequencing ends 3 residues short of the CDR3 end; the germline J gene provides the rest. The chain carries TRBV4-1 and TRBJ1-2; D remains unclear. This CDR3 is built from 15 residues. CDR1 is MGHRA and CDR2 is YSYEKL in the germline V gene. Trimming pared 4 bases from V and 2 bases from J, leaving 14 bases between. The CDR3 is CASSPIGLTNYGYTF. The sequenced part of the CDR3 DNA is TGCGCCAGCAGCCCTATAGGACTAACGAACTATGGC.

This clone was recorded a few times. The DNA ends 3 residues before the CDR3 does, and the rest of the CDR3 is filled in from the germline J gene. The chain has TRBV11-3 and TRBJ2-7, with D possibly matching TRBD1 (6 bases). The CDR3 has 15 amino acids. The germline CDR1 and CDR2 sequences are SGHNT and YENEEA. The V gene lost 5 bases and the J gene lost 0 bases, with 14 bases spanning the gap. The DNA read from the CDR3 is TGTGCCAGCAGCCCAGGGGACGGGGACTCCTACGAG. Its translation: CASSPGDGDSYE. The whole CDR3 protein is CASSPGDGDSYEQYF.

This clone has a count of ten or more. The missing CDR3 end, 3 residues past where the read stops, is filled in from the germline J gene. The chain uses TRBV2 and TRBJ2-1; TRBD1 matches 10 bases. This CDR3 is 16 amino acids long. The V and J ends lost 7 bases and 6 bases, in that order; junction bases with no gene match: 12. The germline V gene has CDR1 SNHLY and CDR2 FYNNEI. The CDR3 DNA, read in part, is TGTGCCAGCACCGGGACAGGGGTTTCTTTTACCAATGAG. It translates to CASTGTGVSFTNE. The whole CDR3 sequence reads CASTGTGVSFTNEQFF.

This clone came up many times. The read terminates 3 residues before the CDR3 end, so the remaining end is supplied by the germline J gene. The chain has TRBV30 and TRBJ2-3, with D perhaps matching TRBD2 (6 bases). The V gene's germline CDR1 is GTSNPN and CDR2 SVGIG (reference sequence). This CDR3 contains 14 residues. Deletions cut 0 bases from V and 6 bases from J, with 13 bases between. The CDR3 sequence: CAWSVSRRGDTQYF. CDR3 bases read: TGTGCCTGGAGTGTATCCAGGCGGGGTGATACG. The whole variable domain, filled in from reference TRBV30 and TRBJ2-3, reads SQTIHQWPATLVQPVGSPLSLECTVEGTSNPNLYWYRQAAGRGLQLLFYSVGIGQISSEVPQNLSASRPQDRQFILSSKKLLLSDSGFYLCAWSVSRRGDTQYFGPGTRLTVL.

There are many counts of this clone. Sequencing ends 3 residues short of the CDR3 end; the germline J gene provides the rest. The chain combines TRBV4-1 with TRBJ2-1; 8 nucleotides line up with TRBD2. The V segment lost 4 bases and the J segment 4 bases; nucleotides outside the gene matches: 6. The germline CDR1 and CDR2 sequences are MGHRA and YSYEKL. The CDR3 length is 15 residues. The sequenced part of the CDR3 DNA is TGCGCCAGCAGCCTCCGGGAGGGACTATACAATGAG. The encoded protein is CASSLREGLYNE. The whole CDR3 protein reads CASSLREGLYNEQFF.

CDR3 in amino acids: CASSSSGAADTYTF. The CDR3 bases that were read are TGTGCCAGTAGTAGCTCAGGGGCTGCAGATACC. This chain connects TRBV19 to TRBJ1-2, with D perhaps matching TRBD1 (6 bases). The DNA ends 3 residues before the CDR3 does, and the rest of the CDR3 is filled in from the germline J gene. Germline loops: CDR1 LNHDA, CDR2 SQIVND (reference sequence). The CDR3 sequence is 14 residues long. The full variable domain, with the rest looked up from reference TRBV19 and TRBJ1-2, is DGGITQSPKYLFRKEGQNVTLSCEQNLNHDAMYWYRQDPGQGLRLIYYSQIVNDFQKGDIAEGYSVSREKKESFPLTVTSAQKNPTAFYLCASSSSGAADTYTFGSGTRLTVV.

This clone was recorded many times. The read terminates 3 residues before the CDR3 end, so the remaining end is supplied by the germline J gene. The J gene is TRBJ2-5, the V gene TRBV4-1; 11 bases are a match to TRBD2. V lost 1 base, J lost 7 bases, and 5 bases stayed unmatched. This CDR3 region has 15 residues. Germline V lookup: CDR1 MGHRA, CDR2 YSYEKL. CDR3 bases read: TGCGCCAGCAGCCAAGCTGCTAGCGGGAGGACGACC. This translates into CASSQAASGRTT. The whole CDR3 protein reads CASSQAASGRTTQYF.

This clone was counted many times. The read gets to within 3 residues of the CDR3 end, and the germline J gene fills in the rest. The chain is built from TRBV5-1 and TRBJ2-2; TRBD2 aligns across 12 bases. Germline CDR1 reads SGHRS; CDR2 reads YFSETQ. Germline trimming cut 2 bases from V and 4 bases from J; bases unmatched to any gene: 6. The CDR3 contains 17 residues. The DNA read from the CDR3 is TGCGCCAGCAGCTTTCTAGCGGGGGGGCGAGGCACCGGGGAG. This codes for CASSFLAGGRGTGE. The entire CDR3 protein is CASSFLAGGRGTGELFF. The full variable domain, in which reference TRBV5-1 and TRBJ2-2 provide the parts outside the CDR3, is KAGVTQTPRYLIKTRGQQVTLSCSPISGHRSVSWYQQTPGQGLQFLFEYFSETQRNKGNFPGRFSGRQFSNSRSEMNVSTLELGDSALYLCASSFLAGGRGTGELFFGEGSRLTVL.

This clone was observed a handful of times. The CDR3 goes on 3 residues after the read ends, and that part is filled in from the germline J gene. The chain employs TRBV20-1 and TRBJ2-7, with TRBD2 matching 7 bases. Germline values: CDR1 DFQATT, CDR2 SNEGSKA (reference sequence). The CDR3 contains 14 residues. V shed 0 bases, J shed 3 bases, and the junction held 5 bases outside the gene matches. CDR3 DNA, as far as it was read: TGCAGTGCTAGAGATCGGATAGCGGGCTACGAG. Protein: CSARDRIAGYE. The CDR3 as a whole reads CSARDRIAGYEQYF.

This clone turned up a few times. The sequenced fragment ends 3 residues before the CDR3 boundary, so the rest is inferred from the germline J gene. The V call is TRBV10-3, the J call TRBJ2-5; 9 bases are a match to TRBD1. The CDR3 length is 13 residues. Trimming at V came to 6 bases and at J to 3 bases, leaving 2 bases not matched to a gene. Germline CDR1 ENHRY, CDR2 SYGVKD. This chain's CDR3 is CAIRGQGEETQYF. The covered CDR3 bases are TGTGCCATCAGGGGACAGGGCGAAGAGACC.

In its sample, this clone was seen many times. One junction end disagrees with the germline gene, perhaps due to a read error. The CDR3 is cut off 3 residues early in the read; its end comes from the germline J gene. The V and J genes are TRBV2 and TRBJ2-1, with 9 bases that match TRBD2. Germline-derived CDR1 and CDR2 are SNHLY and FYNNEI. This CDR3 contains 14 residues. CDR3: CASREGTSSNEQFF. Partial CDR3 DNA: TGTGCCAGCAGGGAAGGGACTAGCTCCAATGAG.

Many counts were recorded for this clone. The observed sequence ends 3 residues before the CDR3 terminus, with the missing tail filled in from the germline J gene. The V and J genes are TRBV2 and TRBJ2-1; D is undetermined. The length of the CDR3 is 11 residues. V gave up 6 bases and J gave up 6 bases, with 6 bases separating them. The germline CDR1 and CDR2 sequences are SNHLY and FYNNEI. CDR3 loop: CASSEVNEQFF. The sequenced CDR3 bases are TGTGCCAGCAGCGAGGTCAATGAG.

This clone came up many times. From the germline J gene comes the end of the CDR3, since the read stops 3 residues before it. The chain has TRBV18 and TRBJ2-7; D is perhaps TRBD1 (6 bases). Trimming removed 3 bases from V and 2 bases from J, with 11 bases in between. The CDR3 has 14 amino acids. Germline lookup yields CDR1 KGHSH and CDR2 LQKENI. CDR3: CASSPGTSPYEQYF. The DNA read from the CDR3 is TGTGCCAGCTCACCGGGGACAAGCCCCTACGAG.

This clone was seen many times. The sequence runs out 3 residues before the end of the CDR3; the remainder is reconstructed from the germline J gene. The genes are TRBV28 and TRBJ2-7; TRBD2 might be the D (6 bases). Per germline, CDR1 MDHEN and CDR2 SYDVKM. CDR3 length equals 14 residues. V shed 3 bases and J shed 3 bases, with 12 bases lying between them. The sequenced part of the CDR3 DNA is TGTGCCAGCAGTTTGGCGTGGAGGGGCTACGAG. Its protein product is CASSLAWRGYE. The whole CDR3 protein reads CASSLAWRGYEQYF.

This clone showed up many times. From the germline J gene comes the end of the CDR3, since the read stops 3 residues before it. This sequence joins TRBV7-3 and TRBJ2-3; 7 bases line up with TRBD2. CDR3 length: 15 amino acids. The germline V gene has CDR1 SGHTA and CDR2 FQGTGA. Trimming removed 5 bases from V and 0 bases from J; junction bases left unmatched: 5. CDR3 loop: CASSPSSGSTDTQYF. The DNA read from the CDR3 is TGTGCCAGCAGCCCATCTAGCGGTAGCACAGATACG.

This clone has ten or more counts. The CDR3 end is not reached by the read, which stops 3 residues before it; the germline J gene fills it in. The rearrangement joins TRBV11-2 to TRBJ2-7; D is ambiguous. Trimming took off 0 bases at V and 0 bases at J, with 9 bases between the two ends. The CDR3 consists of 15 residues. From germline, CDR1 is SGHAT and CDR2 FQNNGV. The covered CDR3 bases are TGTGCCAGCAGCTTAGATCGCCGCGTCTCCTACGAG. It is translated as CASSLDRRVSYE. The full CDR3 protein reads CASSLDRRVSYEQYF.

Many counts were recorded for this clone. The read terminates 3 residues ahead of where the CDR3 ends, so the germline J gene completes it. This sequence joins TRBV5-4 and TRBJ2-7, with 10 positions matching TRBD2. Trimming removed 1 base from V and 4 bases from J; junction bases left unmatched: 2. The CDR3 length is 14 residues. Germline CDR1 and CDR2: SGHNT and YYREEE (reference sequence). This CDR3 is CASSLTSGDYEQYF. CDR3 bases read: TGTGCCAGCAGCTTGACTAGCGGGGATTACGAG. Using reference TRBV5-4 and TRBJ2-7 for the parts outside the CDR3, the full variable domain is ETGVTQSPTHLIKTRGQQVTLRCSSQSGHNTVSWYQQALGQGPQFIFQYYREEENGRGNFPPRFSGLQFPNYSSELNVNALELDDSALYLCASSLTSGDYEQYFGPGTRLTVT.

This clone was detected ten times or more. The CDR3 goes on 3 residues after the read ends, and that part is filled in from the germline J gene. The chain combines TRBV5-4 with TRBJ2-1; 7 nucleotides agree with TRBD2. CDR3 length: 16 residues. Looked up from germline, CDR1 is SGHNT and CDR2 is YYREEE (reference sequence). The V gene end was trimmed by 3 bases and the J gene end by 7 bases; junction bases not matched to a gene: 13. CDR3 amino acids: CASSSHGASGDNEQFF. The sequenced CDR3 bases are TGTGCCAGCAGCTCCCACGGGGCTAGCGGCGATAATGAG.

This clone was seen many times. Sequencing ends 3 residues short of the CDR3 end; the germline J gene provides the rest. The chain joins TRBV2 to TRBJ2-7, with TRBD1 matching over 10 bases. This CDR3 is 13 amino acids long. The V gene end was trimmed by 7 bases and the J gene end by 4 bases; junction bases not matched to a gene: 4. Per germline, CDR1 SNHLY and CDR2 FYNNEI. Partial CDR3 DNA: TGTGCCAGCACGGGACAGGGGATGTACGAG. It translates to CASTGQGMYE. The whole CDR3 sequence reads CASTGQGMYEQYF.

This clone was recorded at least ten times. The CDR3 goes on 3 residues after the read ends, and that part is filled in from the germline J gene. The V and J genes are TRBV11-2 and TRBJ2-7; 9 bases agree with TRBD1. J gave up 2 bases and V 5 bases, and 7 bases lay outside the gene matches. The CDR3 runs 15 residues. Germline CDR1 and CDR2: SGHAT and FQNNGV. Partial CDR3 DNA: TGTGCCAGCAGCGTGGGCGGGACAGGGACCTACGAG. Protein sequence: CASSVGGTGTYE. The full CDR3 sequence reads CASSVGGTGTYEQYF.